This T cell receptor beta chain was sequenced during a study of cytotoxic CD8 clonotypes in ibrutinib-treated CLL. Background on the study: The response samples were taken once patients had been treated for a median of about 12 months, range 6 to 36.

The CDR3 length is 16 residues. Looked up from germline, CDR1 is SEHNR and CDR2 is FQNEAQ (reference sequence). V was shortened by 2 bases and J by 0 bases, with 14 bases between the two germline ends. The table came from immunoSEQ multiplex PCR; TCRdb's copy has only in-frame clones and leaves some out. The data contain approximately 330,000 clones, about 80% of them singletons. On this clone: Its target is not known.

General observations from the study: Public clonotypes, an uncommon group, contracted or remained stable on treatment. There were differences in sampling times between sustained-remission and progressing patients. Increased clonality at ibrutinib response gave way to a return toward baseline at progression.

Material: PBMCs, obtained before ibrutinib treatment. The gene calls are TRBV7-9 and TRBJ2-7, with a tentative D call TRBD2 (6 bases). This TCR came from a human donor with chronic lymphocytic leukemia. The CDR3 is CASSLLEGRTSYEQYF. Here the CDR3 DNA reads TGTGCCAGCAGCTTATTGGAGGGCCGAACCTCCTACGAGCAGTACTTC.